This TCR beta chain was documented in a study of T-cell memory formation after mild COVID-19. Study-wide background: Largely, TCR clusters stayed within a single donor.

TCRdb called the 5' RACE reads again in MiXCR, with one record for every CDR3 protein. The data contain around 250,000 distinct CDR3 sequences, less than 20% of them singletons. The CDR3 contains 13 residues. V lost 6 bases and J lost 7; bases outside the gene matches: 8. V usage is TRBV12-3 or TRBV12-4 and J usage is TRBJ2-7; the match to TRBD2 covers 8 bases. The TCR comes from an adult woman who had mild COVID-19 (a few samples of this study predate the infection). Cell type and time point are not known. Sequences were obtained from PBMCs or a T cell subset sorted from them (not recorded which). The CDR3 bases are TGTGCCAGCAGCCCCTCTAGCGGGCGGGAGCAGTACTTC. As protein: CASSPSSGREQYF.